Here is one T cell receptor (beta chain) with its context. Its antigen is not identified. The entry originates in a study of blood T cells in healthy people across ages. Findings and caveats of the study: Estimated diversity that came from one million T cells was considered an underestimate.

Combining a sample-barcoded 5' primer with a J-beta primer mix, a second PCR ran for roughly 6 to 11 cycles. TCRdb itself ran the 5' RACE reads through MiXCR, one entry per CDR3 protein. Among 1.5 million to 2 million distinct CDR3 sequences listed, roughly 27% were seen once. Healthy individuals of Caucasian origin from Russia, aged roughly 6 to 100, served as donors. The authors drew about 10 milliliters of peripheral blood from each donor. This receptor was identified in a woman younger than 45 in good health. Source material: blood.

The CDR3 loop reads CSARDDTTAGTQHF. Written as DNA, the CDR3 is TGCAGTGCTAGAGACGACACCACGGCCGGGACCCAGCATTTT. The chain employs TRBV20-1 and TRBJ1-5, with unresolved D. The V and J ends lost 0 bases and 11 bases respectively, with 17 bases between them. Germline CDR1 is DFQATT and CDR2 is SNEGSKA (reference sequence). There are 14 residues in the CDR3.